This is a list of T cell receptor beta chains from one sample in a study of CD8 T cells in ankylosing spondylitis. TCRdb passed the 5' RACE reads through MiXCR, listing each CDR3 protein once. The sample lists 400,000 or so distinct CDR3 sequences; 20% to 30% were seen once. Sequences were obtained from blood, either unsorted or a sorted T cell fraction (not recorded which). These receptors all stem from a male donor with ankylosing spondylitis. Both conserved end residues are part of each CDR3. The D gene is left open where the match is weak. Clone size is shown for a subset of rows, as once, few, many or a class of expanded clone.

d_gene | j_gene | abundance | v_gene | CDR3aa | CDR3nt
. | TRBJ1-5 | . | TRBV20-1 | CSASSWNQPQHF | TGCAGTGCTAGCTCTTGGAATCAGCCCCAGCATTTT
TRBD2 | TRBJ2-1 | . | TRBV7-8 | CASSPGLAGTFNEQFF | TGTGCCAGCAGCCCGGGACTAGCGGGGACTTTCAATGAGCAGTTCTTC
TRBD1 | TRBJ1-5 | many | TRBV13 | CASSLGQGSPQHF | TGTGCCAGCAGCTTGGGACAGGGGTCACCCCAGCATTTT
TRBD2 | TRBJ2-3 | few | TRBV5-1 | CASSPQRGGTDTQYF | TGCGCCAGCAGCCCCCAGCGGGGTGGAACAGATACGCAGTATTTT
. | TRBJ2-1 | few | TRBV12-3/TRBV12-4 | CASSLADRGQFF | TGTGCCAGCAGTTTGGCAGATCGGGGGCAGTTCTTC
. | TRBJ2-3 | . | TRBV6-1 | CASSEELTWTQYF | TGTGCCAGCAGTGAAGAGCTGACGTGGACGCAGTATTTT
. | TRBJ1-2 | . | TRBV13 | CASSSALTSNYGYTF | TGTGCCAGCAGCTCGGCCCTTACTTCTAACTATGGCTACACCTTC
TRBD2 | TRBJ2-5 | few | TRBV15 | CATSRDIAGGEETQYF | TGTGCCACCAGCAGAGATATAGCGGGGGGCGAAGAGACCCAGTACTTC
. | TRBJ2-2 | . | TRBV20-1 | CSASYSGVTGELFF | TGCAGTGCTAGCTACAGCGGCGTTACCGGGGAGCTGTTTTTT
TRBD2 | TRBJ2-2 | few | TRBV3-1 | CASSPGLAGNTGELFF | TGTGCCAGCAGCCCGGGACTAGCGGGAAACACCGGGGAGCTGTTTTTT
. | TRBJ1-1 | few | TRBV12-3/TRBV12-4 | CASIPAMNTEAFF | TGTGCCAGCATACCGGCCATGAACACTGAAGCTTTCTTT
. | TRBJ2-1 | few | TRBV5-1 | CASSYTTTPGTNNEQFF | TGCGCCAGCAGTTATACAACAACTCCCGGGACCAACAATGAGCAGTTCTTC
. | TRBJ2-3 | . | TRBV29-1 | CSVGSTDTQYF | TGCAGCGTCGGTAGCACAGATACGCAGTATTTT
TRBD1 | TRBJ1-5 | . | TRBV7-9 | CASSLGTGSRNQPQHF | TGTGCCAGCAGCTTAGGGACAGGGTCGCGCAATCAACCCCAGCATTTT
. | TRBJ2-5 | few | TRBV2 | CASMAQETQYF | TGTGCCAGCATGGCCCAAGAGACCCAGTACTTC
. | TRBJ2-7 | few | TRBV28 | CASSLPLSYEQYF | TGTGCCAGCAGCCTACCGCTCTCCTACGAGCAGTACTTC
TRBD1 | TRBJ2-1 | . | TRBV28 | CASSLDRERNEQFF | TGTGCCAGCAGTCTGGACAGGGAGAGGAATGAGCAGTTCTTC
. | TRBJ2-5 | . | TRBV5-6 | CASSVPASQETQYF | TGTGCCAGCAGCGTACCGGCTTCACAAGAGACCCAGTACTTC
. | TRBJ1-1 | . | TRBV5-1 | CASSLGSRQHTEAFF | TGCGCCAGCAGCTTGGGCTCCCGACAGCACACTGAAGCTTTCTTT
TRBD1 | TRBJ2-1 | few | TRBV20-1 | CSADPGQGGDEQFF | TGCAGTGCGGATCCGGGACAGGGGGGGGATGAGCAGTTCTTC
TRBD2 | TRBJ2-7 | few | TRBV7-8 | CASSRTSGGYEQYF | TGTGCCAGCAGCCGGACTAGCGGGGGCTACGAGCAGTACTTC
. | TRBJ2-1 | . | TRBV24-1 | CATSLGRRNEQFF | TGTGCCACCAGTCTCGGTCGACGAAATGAGCAGTTCTTC
TRBD2 | TRBJ2-1 | . | TRBV18 | CASSPLPSGRSNEQFF | TGTGCCAGCTCACCACTCCCTAGCGGGAGATCCAATGAGCAGTTCTTC
TRBD1 | TRBJ1-1 | few | TRBV5-1 | CASRTGDDTEAFF | TGCGCCAGCAGAACAGGGGATGATACTGAAGCTTTCTTT
. | TRBJ1-1 | few | TRBV10-3 | CAISLTPGTEAFF | TGTGCCATCAGTCTGACTCCGGGGACAGAAGCTTTCTTT
TRBD2 | TRBJ2-3 | once | TRBV6-1 | CASKRGETRDTQYF | TGTGCCAGCAAACGGGGGGAGACTAGAGATACGCAGTATTTT
. | TRBJ2-1 | few | TRBV6-5 | CASSYSEGSEQFF | TGTGCCAGCAGTTACTCCGAGGGAAGTGAGCAGTTCTTC
TRBD2 | TRBJ2-1 | many | TRBV7-2 | CASSLVGGRAYNEQFF | TGTGCCAGCAGCTTAGTGGGCGGGAGGGCTTACAATGAGCAGTTCTTC
TRBD2 | TRBJ2-3 | . | TRBV20-1 | CSALTSGKDTQYF | TGCAGTGCCCTGACTAGCGGGAAGGATACGCAGTATTTT
TRBD2 | TRBJ2-1 | few | TRBV11-2 | CASSFSGRDHNEQFF | TGTGCCAGCAGCTTTAGCGGGAGGGACCACAATGAGCAGTTCTTC
. | TRBJ1-1 | . | TRBV29-1 | CSVDREGIMISGTEAFF | TGCAGCGTTGATCGGGAGGGGATTATGATTAGCGGCACTGAAGCTTTCTTT
TRBD2 | TRBJ2-5 | . | TRBV12-3/TRBV12-4 | CASSFLDSGTLKETQYF | TGTGCCAGCAGTTTCCTTGATAGCGGGACCTTAAAAGAGACCCAGTACTTC
. | TRBJ1-1 | . | TRBV20-1 | CSARGGKSNTEAFF | TGCAGTGCTAGAGGGGGCAAGAGTAACACTGAAGCTTTCTTT